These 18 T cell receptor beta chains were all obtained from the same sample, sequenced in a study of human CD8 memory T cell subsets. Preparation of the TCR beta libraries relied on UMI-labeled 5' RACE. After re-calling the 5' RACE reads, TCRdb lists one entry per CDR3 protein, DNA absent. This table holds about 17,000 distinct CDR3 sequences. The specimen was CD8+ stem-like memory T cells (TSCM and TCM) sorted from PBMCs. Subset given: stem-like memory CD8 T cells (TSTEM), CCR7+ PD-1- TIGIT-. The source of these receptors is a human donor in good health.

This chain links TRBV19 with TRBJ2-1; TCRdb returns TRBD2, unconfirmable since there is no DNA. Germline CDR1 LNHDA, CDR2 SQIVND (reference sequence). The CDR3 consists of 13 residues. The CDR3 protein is CASSGTGYNEQFF.

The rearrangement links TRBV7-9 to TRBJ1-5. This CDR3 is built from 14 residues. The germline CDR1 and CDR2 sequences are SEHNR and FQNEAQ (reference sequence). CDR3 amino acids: CASSTTFSNQPQHF.

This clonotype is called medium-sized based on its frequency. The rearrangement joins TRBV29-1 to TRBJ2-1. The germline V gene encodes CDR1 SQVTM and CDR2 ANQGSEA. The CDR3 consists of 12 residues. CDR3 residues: CSVGASPNEQFF.

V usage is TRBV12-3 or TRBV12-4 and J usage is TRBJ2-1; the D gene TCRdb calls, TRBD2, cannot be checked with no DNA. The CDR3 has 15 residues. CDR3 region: CASTTGASGYNEQFF.

The CDR3: CASSYSNPGRNTEAFF. The chain links TRBV6-5 to TRBJ1-1; checking the TCRdb D call of TRBD1 is not possible without DNA. This CDR3 is 16 amino acids long. Germline lookup yields CDR1 MNHEY and CDR2 SVGAGI.

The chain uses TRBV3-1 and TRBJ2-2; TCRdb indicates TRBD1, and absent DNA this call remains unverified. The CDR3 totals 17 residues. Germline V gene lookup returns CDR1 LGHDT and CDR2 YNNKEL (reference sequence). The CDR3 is CASSLPPGQTPTGELFF.

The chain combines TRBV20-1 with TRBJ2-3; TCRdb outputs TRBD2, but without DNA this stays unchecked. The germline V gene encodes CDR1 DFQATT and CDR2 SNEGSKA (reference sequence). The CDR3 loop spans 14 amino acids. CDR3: CSARPPDHRDTQYF.

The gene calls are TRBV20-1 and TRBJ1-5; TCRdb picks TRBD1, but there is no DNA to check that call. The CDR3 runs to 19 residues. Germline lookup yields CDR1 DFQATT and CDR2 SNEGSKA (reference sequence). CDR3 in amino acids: CSARDPINSGTGSNQPQHF.

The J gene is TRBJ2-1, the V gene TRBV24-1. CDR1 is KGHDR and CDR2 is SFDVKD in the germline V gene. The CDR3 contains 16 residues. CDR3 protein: CATSDYVASSYNEQFF.

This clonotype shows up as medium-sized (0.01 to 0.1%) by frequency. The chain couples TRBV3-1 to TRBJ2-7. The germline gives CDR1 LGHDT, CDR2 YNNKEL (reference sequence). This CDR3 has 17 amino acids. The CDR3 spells CASSPTAVGMSSYEQYF.

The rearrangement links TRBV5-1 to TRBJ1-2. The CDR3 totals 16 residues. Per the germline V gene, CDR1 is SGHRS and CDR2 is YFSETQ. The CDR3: CASSSAPEGRNYGYTF.

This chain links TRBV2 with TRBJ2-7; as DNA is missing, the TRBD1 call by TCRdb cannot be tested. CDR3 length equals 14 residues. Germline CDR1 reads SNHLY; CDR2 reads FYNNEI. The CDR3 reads CASSPQGEDYEQYF.

The CDR3 loop is CAISESYEQFF. V and J are TRBV10-3 and TRBJ2-1. Looked up from germline, CDR1 is ENHRY and CDR2 is SYGVKD. The CDR3 is 11 amino acids.

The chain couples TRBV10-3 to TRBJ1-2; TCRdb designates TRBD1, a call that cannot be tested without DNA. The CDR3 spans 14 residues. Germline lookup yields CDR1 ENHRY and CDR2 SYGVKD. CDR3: CAISENRGGYGYTF.

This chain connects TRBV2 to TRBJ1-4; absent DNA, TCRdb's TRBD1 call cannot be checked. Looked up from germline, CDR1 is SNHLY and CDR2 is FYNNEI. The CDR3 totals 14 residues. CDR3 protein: CASRGQGAGEKLFF.

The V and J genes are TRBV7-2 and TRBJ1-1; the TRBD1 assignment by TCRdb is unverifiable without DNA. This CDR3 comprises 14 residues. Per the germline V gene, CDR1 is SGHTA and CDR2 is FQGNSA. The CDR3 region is CASKYPGGTTEAFF. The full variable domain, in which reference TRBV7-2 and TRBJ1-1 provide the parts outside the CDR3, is GAGVSQSPSNKVTEKGKDVELRCDPISGHTALYWYRQSLGQGLEFLIYFQGNSAPDKSGLPSDRFSAERTGGSVSTLTIQRTQQEDSAVYLCASKYPGGTTEAFFGQGTRLTVV.

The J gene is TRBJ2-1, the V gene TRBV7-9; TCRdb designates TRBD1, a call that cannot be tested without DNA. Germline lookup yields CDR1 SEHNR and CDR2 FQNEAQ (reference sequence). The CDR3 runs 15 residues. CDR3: CASSLEARTVNEQFF.

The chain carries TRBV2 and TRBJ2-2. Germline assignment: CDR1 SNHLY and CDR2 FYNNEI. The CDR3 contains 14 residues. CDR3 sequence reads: CASSDLVLTGELFF.